The T cell receptor (beta chain) under discussion was sequenced for a study of cytotoxic CD8 clonotypes in ibrutinib-treated CLL. Overall study context: IGHV unmutated about 17; relapsed/refractory 11; treatment-naive approximately 16.

Measured with immunoSEQ multiplex PCR; TCRdb has only the in-frame clones, and not every one. The sample shows fewer than 400,000 clones, 67% of them seen only once. Cryopreserved PBMCs supplied 1.5 to 2.5 micrograms of genomic DNA for TCR beta libraries. Per germline, CDR1 LNHNV and CDR2 YYDKDF (reference sequence). Deletions cut 2 bases from V and 1 base from J, with 11 bases between. The CDR3 has 15 residues. This clone showed up just a few times. The chain couples TRBV15 to TRBJ1-1; D remains unclear. The sample in question was PBMCs, obtained after 36 months of ibrutinib treatment. This TCR was recovered from a human donor with chronic lymphocytic leukemia. This CDR3 reads CATSRKFPPNTEAFF. The CDR3 DNA reads as TGTGCCACCAGCAGAAAATTCCCCCCGAACACTGAAGCTTTCTTT.